This T cell receptor beta chain was recovered during a study of STAT5B mutations in CD4+ large granular lymphocyte leukemia. Losses at the gene ends were 5 bases for V and 4 bases for J; bases not matched to a gene: 8. This CDR3 spans 15 amino acids. Germline loops: CDR1 SGHTA, CDR2 FQGNSA. With respect to this clone: Its antigen is currently unknown.

The assay was run at survey level. TCRdb keeps only in-frame clones here, not all; method: immunoSEQ multiplex PCR. Of tens of thousands of clones in the sample, about 81% were seen once. Study findings and constraints: Main leukemic clonotypes were patient-specific, but about 26% appeared at low frequency elsewhere.

The genes are TRBV7-2 and TRBJ1-5, with 7 bases lining up with TRBD1. The clonotype comes from a human donor in good health. Sequenced: CD4+ T cells from blood buffy coats. CDR3 sequence: CASSPDRAENQPQHF. Here the CDR3 DNA reads TGTGCCAGCAGCCCCGACAGGGCCGAAAATCAGCCCCAGCATTTT.